The clone carrying this T cell receptor (beta chain) was found many times. The antigen is undetermined. The sample originates from a study of early T cells in non-severe SARS-CoV-2 infection. Overall study context: Sequencing targeted bulk RNA from unsorted whole blood, leaving chains unpaired. Study-wide results and limits: Lookups in VDJdb leaned toward anti-spike CD8 responses and missed private and CD4 specificities.

Individual cDNA molecules each received unique molecular identifiers attached to them. TCRdb reprocessed the 5' RACE reads via MiXCR and lists one record per CDR3 protein. This table holds 80,000 to 95,000 distinct CDR3 sequences, roughly 14% found once. The ends were cut back, 0 bases at V and 5 bases at J, with 10 bases in the middle. Germline V gene data show CDR1 as LGHNA and CDR2 as YNFKEQ. This CDR3 is built from 14 residues. Specimen: whole blood. This clonotype was sampled from an adult who was a healthcare worker with PCR-confirmed SARS-CoV-2 infection or an uninfected control (not recorded which). V and J are TRBV4-2 and TRBJ1-2; D is possibly TRBD1 (5 bases). This CDR3 reads CASSQDREGYGYTF. The CDR3 DNA follows: TGTGCCAGCAGCCAAGACAGGGAAGGGTATGGCTACACCTTC.